Listed below are T cell receptor beta chains from one sample, sequenced in a study of CD8 T cells in ankylosing spondylitis. Using its own MiXCR run on the 5' RACE reads, TCRdb lists one record per CDR3 protein. The sample contains some 250,000 distinct CDR3 sequences, about 24% of which appear only once. Sequencing was carried out using blood, either unsorted or a sorted T cell fraction (not recorded which). The receptors derive from a male donor with ankylosing spondylitis or in good health (not recorded which). Both conserved end residues are part of each CDR3. The D gene is left open where the match is weak. Clone size is shown for a subset of rows, as once, few, many or a class of expanded clone.

v_gene	j_gene	abundance	d_gene	CDR3aa	CDR3nt
TRBV21-1	TRBJ1-2	many	-	CASGTAYGYTF	TGTGCCAGCGGGACAGCCTATGGCTACACCTTC
TRBV5-1	TRBJ2-1	-	TRBD2	CASSLEGSRGAYNEQFF	TGCGCCAGCAGCTTGGAGGGTTCGCGGGGGGCCTACAATGAGCAGTTCTTC
TRBV12-3/TRBV12-4	TRBJ2-3	many	TRBD1	CASSLGTGAETDTQYF	TGTGCCAGCAGTCTAGGGACAGGGGCAGAGACAGATACGCAGTATTTT
TRBV20-1	TRBJ2-1	-	-	CSAPPGFF	TGCAGTGCCCCGCCTGGGTTCTTC
TRBV12-3/TRBV12-4	TRBJ1-5	many	TRBD1	CASSWGTGSIQPQHF	TGTGCCAGCAGTTGGGGGACAGGGAGCATTCAGCCCCAGCATTTT
TRBV20-1	TRBJ2-7	many	-	CSAVIRGNDYEQYF	TGCAGTGCCGTTATCAGGGGTAATGACTACGAGCAGTACTTC
TRBV6-1	TRBJ1-4	-	TRBD1	CASSTGQVNKGLFF	TGTGCCAGCAGCACCGGACAGGTCAATAAGGGACTGTTTTTT
TRBV20-1	TRBJ2-1	-	TRBD2	CSAWRGFLSGGQYNEQFF	TGCAGTGCTTGGAGGGGGTTCCTTAGCGGGGGCCAATACAATGAGCAGTTCTTC
TRBV9	TRBJ2-3	-	TRBD2	CASTAGGLGWDTQYF	TGTGCCAGCACGGCGGGGGGGCTTGGATGGGATACGCAGTATTTT
TRBV12-3/TRBV12-4	TRBJ2-3	many	TRBD2	CASSSSGGAGDTQYF	TGTGCCAGCAGTTCTAGCGGGGGGGCCGGGGATACGCAGTATTTT
TRBV12-3/TRBV12-4	TRBJ2-3	few	TRBD2	CASSSTSFRTDTQYF	TGTGCCAGCAGTTCGACTAGCTTTCGCACAGATACGCAGTATTTT
TRBV20-1	TRBJ1-1	many	-	CSARSGLDSEAFF	TGCAGTGCTAGAAGTGGCCTCGACTCTGAAGCTTTCTTT
TRBV5-1	TRBJ2-3	many	-	CASSPGTSDTQYF	TGCGCCAGCAGCCCGGGCACGTCAGATACGCAGTATTTT
TRBV15	TRBJ2-7	many	TRBD1	CATSKPQAGGGEQYF	TGTGCCACCAGCAAGCCTCAGGCAGGGGGCGGCGAGCAGTACTTC
TRBV12-3/TRBV12-4	TRBJ2-6	many	TRBD2	CASRGGVGANVLTF	TGTGCCAGCAGGGGAGGGGTTGGGGCCAACGTCCTGACTTTC
TRBV6-5	TRBJ1-4	-	-	CASSYRRDGNEKLFF	TGTGCCAGCAGTTACCGAAGGGATGGGAATGAAAAACTGTTTTTT
TRBV10-3	TRBJ1-6	-	-	CAISEDGARTNSPLHF	TGTGCCATCAGTGAAGACGGGGCTAGGACAAATTCACCCCTCCACTTT
TRBV20-1	TRBJ1-6	many	-	CSDTNSPLHF	TGCAGTGATACTAATTCACCCCTCCACTTT
TRBV7-2	TRBJ2-1	many	-	CASSRDSGRNEQFF	TGTGCCAGCAGCCGGGACTCAGGGAGGAATGAGCAGTTCTTC
TRBV20-1	TRBJ2-5	few	TRBD2	CSASGTSGETQYF	TGCAGTGCTTCCGGGACTAGCGGGGAGACCCAGTACTTC
TRBV4-2	TRBJ2-7	many	TRBD2	CASSQGARSGGSYEQYF	TGTGCCAGCAGCCAAGGGGCTCGGAGCGGGGGCTCCTACGAGCAGTACTTC
TRBV10-1	TRBJ2-3	-	TRBD2	CASSDRGGGSSDTQYF	TGCGCCAGCAGTGATCGGGGCGGGGGAAGCTCAGATACGCAGTATTTT
TRBV12-3/TRBV12-4	TRBJ1-5	-	-	CASSLEGNNQPQHF	TGTGCCAGCAGTTTAGAGGGCAACAATCAGCCCCAGCATTTT
TRBV24-1	TRBJ2-1	-	-	CATSDRGGNEQFF	TGTGCCACCAGTGACCGAGGGGGCAATGAGCAGTTCTTC
TRBV15	TRBJ1-2	-	TRBD1	CATSRGIGGQGAHGYTF	TGTGCCACCAGCAGAGGCATTGGGGGACAGGGGGCCCACGGCTACACCTTC
TRBV7-2	TRBJ2-3	-	-	CASTPSLALDTQYF	TGTGCCAGCACCCCCAGCTTAGCTTTAGATACGCAGTATTTT
TRBV20-1	TRBJ2-4	many	-	CSANSRETGIQYF	TGCAGTGCTAACTCGCGGGAAACGGGAATTCAGTACTTC
TRBV20-1	TRBJ2-7	many	-	CSAPSLEQGLFGWNF	TGCAGTGCGCCGTCCTTGGAACAGGGCCTTTTCGGTTGGAACTTC
TRBV6-5	TRBJ2-5	-	-	CASNLAGKETQYF	TGTGCCAGCAATTTGGCGGGGAAAGAGACCCAGTACTTC
TRBV6-5	TRBJ2-3	few	TRBD2	CASSYSVIGGGTDTQYF	TGTGCCAGCAGTTACTCTGTCATCGGGGGGGGCACAGATACGCAGTATTTT
TRBV12-3/TRBV12-4	TRBJ1-1	few	TRBD1	CASSLDRVAEAFF	TGTGCCAGCAGTTTGGACAGGGTCGCTGAAGCTTTCTTT
TRBV20-1	TRBJ2-2	few	-	CSAQTRPGELFF	TGCAGTGCCCAAACTAGGCCCGGGGAGCTGTTTTTT
TRBV29-1	TRBJ1-4	few	-	CSVEHSEKLFF	TGCAGCGTTGAACACAGTGAAAAACTGTTTTTT
TRBV20-1	TRBJ1-1	-	TRBD1	CSARAPWDRGRVNTEAFF	TGCAGTGCTAGAGCTCCCTGGGACAGGGGTCGGGTCAACACTGAAGCTTTCTTT
TRBV20-1	TRBJ2-3	many	TRBD1	CSASWGTAEVDTQYF	TGCAGTGCTAGCTGGGGGACAGCTGAAGTTGATACGCAGTATTTT
TRBV6-5	TRBJ1-5	few	TRBD1	CASSYAGGGQPQHF	TGTGCCAGCAGTTACGCAGGGGGCGGACAGCCCCAGCATTTT
TRBV29-1	TRBJ2-1	many	TRBD2	CSAQPGLAVSEQFF	TGCAGCGCTCAGCCGGGACTAGCGGTCTCCGAGCAGTTCTTC
TRBV20-1	TRBJ2-3	many	-	CSARWLEADTQYF	TGCAGTGCTAGATGGCTAGAGGCAGATACGCAGTATTTT
TRBV12-3/TRBV12-4	TRBJ1-1	many	-	CASTTTPSTMNTEAFF	TGTGCCAGCACCACAACCCCTTCTACCATGAACACTGAAGCTTTCTTT
TRBV12-3/TRBV12-4	TRBJ2-1	few	TRBD2	CASSPGLAGRGVQFF	TGTGCCAGCAGTCCGGGACTAGCGGGGCGAGGGGTGCAGTTCTTC